This T cell receptor beta chain was sequenced during a study of T cells in localized non-small cell lung cancer (TCRdb year 2020). For the wider study: T cell repertoires of more than 200 early-stage NSCLC patients were analyzed, with tumors being compared against uninvolved tumor-adjacent lungs. All 220 or so NSCLC patients in the cohort were treatment-naive and had localized lung tumors that were resected. NSCLC patients had a mean age of roughly 69 years, and more than 120 were male and over 85 female. What the study reported, not specific to this receptor: Of the top 100 tumor clones, a median of 57 were detected in paired uninvolved adjacent lung; roughly 29 were also among that lung's top 100. Because multi-region tumor sequencing was not performed, intratumor heterogeneity could not be ruled out. Because of the exploratory design, TCR variables were selected using unadjusted p-values without false-discovery rate correction. Uninvolved tumor-adjacent lung showed the highest T cell clonality, higher than tumor, which suggests more focused antigenic responses in the uninvolved tumor-adjacent lung. Longer overall survival was associated with higher blood T cell density, whereas shorter survival was associated with higher adjacent-lung clonality.

The immunoSEQ Assay was used to sequence TCR beta CDR3 regions from DNA. The published analysis was carried out like this. To compute T cell density, TCR beta template counts were normalized to usable DNA, which was estimated by amplifying housekeeping genes. Using the preseqR package, richness was estimated by extrapolating to 120,000 templates for tissue samples and 400,000 templates for PBMC samples. Clonality was taken to be one minus Pielou's evenness. Differential abundance testing on productive amino-acid clonotypes, with a minimum total count of 5 and an alpha of 0.1, was used to identify tissue-enriched TCRs. The Jaccard Index and the Morisita Overlap Index were used to quantify repertoire overlap between compartments. TCR beta CDR3s were clustered by GLIPH together with public tetramer-defined viral CDR3s, and at least three viral sequences plus V-gene enrichment were required for viral motifs. Held by TCRdb, this immuneACCESS table contains in-frame sequences only and omits some clones. Under half of the omission traces to an unresolved V gene where checked; the cause of the rest is unknown. V and J calls plus clone size are reproduced from that table; the DNA served to infer D and trimming. This sample is represented by roughly 30,000 clones; roughly 94% of them were singletons. About 0.73% of the sample belongs to the ten largest clones.

The germline V gene gives CDR1 as SNHLY and CDR2 as FYNNEI. V is trimmed back by 6 bases and J by 1 base, and the junction contains 12 bases that no gene match accounts for. Its CDR3 holds 17 amino acids, cysteine through phenylalanine. The sequence is cut down to CDR3 DNA, 51 bases in frame from base 1. At diagnosis, peripheral blood, uninvolved tumor-adjacent lung and tumor were collected and stored as a combination of fresh-frozen and FFPE material. For TCR repertoire profiling, blood samples were analyzed in the form of peripheral blood mononuclear cells. Comment on this clone: Its antigen target is currently unknown. It has no much larger one-base neighbor in the sample; base qualities were not kept.

The receptor was isolated from a woman aged 40 to 75 with stage I lung adenocarcinoma. The V gene is TRBV2 and the J gene is TRBJ2-7; TRBD1 agrees with 10 junctional bases. Sequences were derived from peripheral blood, sampled before any cancer treatment. DNA sequence: TGTGCCAGCAGCAAACGGGACAGGGGTCCCCGATCCTACGAGCAGTACTTC. Its protein reads: CASSKRDRGPRSYEQYF. The CDR3, completed at both ends by the reference TRBV2 and TRBJ2-7 genes, gives the full variable domain EPEVTQTPSHQVTQMGQEVILRCVPISNHLYFYWYRQILGQKVEFLVSFYNNEISEKSEIFDDQFSVERPDGSNFTLKIRSTKLEDSAMYFCASSKRDRGPRSYEQYFGPGTRLTVT.